The 13 T cell receptor beta chains listed next were all sequenced from one sample in a study of blood T cell repertoires in COVID-19 (dated by TCRdb to about 2020). Libraries were constructed by the immunoSEQ multiplex PCR assay. This immuneACCESS table, as held by TCRdb, lists in-frame sequences with V and J called but not all clones. Of the missing ones, under half trace to an unresolved V gene in checked studies; the others have no known cause. Across this sample there are some 240,000 clones, with around 84% seen only once. 9.5% to 15% of the sample comes from the top ten. Sequenced input: peripheral blood. The receptors derive from a human donor in a cohort sampled during active COVID-19.

CDR3 amino acids: CAWTPGSYRRQPQHF. The CDR3 DNA reads as TGTGCCTGGACCCCTGGTTCTTACAGGAGACAGCCCCAGCATTTT. J is TRBJ1-5 and V is TRBV30; a possible D gene is TRBD1 (5 bases). This CDR3 region has 15 residues. V was clipped by 4 bases and J by 7 bases, with 20 bases between them. The germline V gene encodes CDR1 GTSNPN and CDR2 SVGIG (reference sequence).

This clone appeared a few times. The chain links TRBV5-1 to TRBJ1-1; D might be TRBD1 (6 bases). Trimming pared 0 bases from V and 4 bases from J, leaving 13 bases between. The CDR3 is 15 amino acids. CDR1 is SGHRS and CDR2 is YFSETQ in the germline V gene. In DNA form, the CDR3 reads TGCGCCAGCAGCTTGGTTGGGGGCGAGGTCACTGAAGCTTTCTTT. This translates into CASSLVGGEVTEAFF.

The rearrangement links TRBV7-9 to TRBJ2-1; the D gene is possibly TRBD2 (5 bases). Deletions cut 5 bases from V and 9 bases from J, with 23 bases between. The germline CDR1 and CDR2 sequences are SEHNR and FQNEAQ (reference sequence). The CDR3 is 16 amino acids. The CDR3: CASSPEGSGPWGEQFF. The CDR3 coding sequence is TGTGCCAGCAGCCCCGAGGGCAGCGGCCCCTGGGGTGAGCAGTTCTTC.

The J gene is TRBJ1-6, the V gene TRBV30; D ambiguous. The CDR3 runs to 11 residues. The ends were cut back, 1 base at V and 9 bases at J, with 4 bases in the middle. The germline CDR1 and CDR2 sequences are GTSNPN and SVGIG (reference sequence). CDR3 amino acids: CAWSAVSPLHF. The CDR3 DNA reads as TGTGCCTGGAGTGCGGTTTCACCCCTCCACTTT. Together with reference TRBV30 and TRBJ1-6, the CDR3 gives the full variable domain: SQTIHQWPATLVQPVGSPLSLECTVEGTSNPNLYWYRQAAGRGLQLLFYSVGIGQISSEVPQNLSASRPQDRQFILSSKKLLLSDSGFYLCAWSAVSPLHFGNGTRLTVT.

The V call is TRBV7-9, the J call TRBJ2-5; tentative D call: TRBD2 (6 bases). V gave up 4 bases and J gave up 5 bases, with 8 bases separating them. The CDR3 totals 12 residues. Germline CDR1 reads SEHNR; CDR2 reads FQNEAQ (reference sequence). CDR3 in DNA: TGTGCCAGCAGCTGGGACTTCGAGACCCAGTACTTC. Translated: CASSWDFETQYF.

The genes are TRBV18 and TRBJ1-3; possibly TRBD1 for D (6 bases). Per germline, CDR1 KGHSH and CDR2 LQKENI. This CDR3 has 16 amino acids. Trimming removed 2 bases from V and 1 base from J, with 12 bases in between. This CDR3 reads CASSPGQISSGNTIYF. In nucleotides, the CDR3 is TGTGCCAGCTCACCAGGACAGATTTCGTCTGGAAACACCATATATTTT.

This chain connects TRBV9 to TRBJ2-1, with 12 bases that match TRBD2. This CDR3 spans 17 amino acids. Germline V gene lookup returns CDR1 SGDLS and CDR2 YYNGEE. Trimming took 3 bases from V and 7 from J; bases not matched to a gene: 11. The CDR3 here is CASSASRDTSGRNEQFF. CDR3 in DNA: TGTGCCAGCAGCGCCTCAAGGGATACTAGCGGGAGGAATGAGCAGTTCTTC. The whole variable domain, filled in from reference TRBV9 and TRBJ2-1, reads DSGVTQTPKHLITATGQRVTLRCSPRSGDLSVYWYQQSLDQGLQFLIQYYNGEERAKGNILERFSAQQFPDLHSELNLSSLELGDSALYFCASSASRDTSGRNEQFFGPGTRLTVL.

The chain couples TRBV27 to TRBJ2-7; maybe TRBD1 (5 bases). The CDR3 sequence is 15 residues long. V lost 6 bases, J lost 6 bases, and 21 bases lay in between. Germline V gene data show CDR1 as MNHEY and CDR2 as SMNVEV (reference sequence). The CDR3 DNA reads TGTGCCAGCAGCACGATCTCATTAGGGGCAGGCGAGCAGTACTTC. As protein: CASSTISLGAGEQYF.

This clone was observed a single time. The rearrangement links TRBV5-1 to TRBJ2-7, with 7 bases aligning to TRBD1. The CDR3 extends over 14 amino acids. In germline, CDR1 is SGHRS, CDR2 YFSETQ. V trimming: 0 bases; J trimming: 5 bases; junction bases outside the gene matches: 5. The CDR3 spells CASSLDRGSDEQYF. The CDR3 DNA reads TGCGCCAGCAGCTTGGACAGGGGAAGCGACGAGCAGTACTTC.

The rearrangement joins TRBV7-2 to TRBJ1-3; a weak D match, TRBD1 (5 bases). Germline V gene lookup returns CDR1 SGHTA and CDR2 FQGNSA. V shed 5 bases and J shed 3 bases, with 14 bases lying between them. The CDR3 loop spans 15 amino acids. In DNA, the CDR3 is TGTGCCAGCAGCGCGGACATCACTCTTGGAAACACCATATATTTT. This codes for CASSADITLGNTIYF.

The chain combines TRBV6-2 or TRBV6-3 with TRBJ1-1, with 7 bases fitting TRBD1. Germline CDR1 and CDR2: MNHEY and SVGEGT. Germline trimming cut 2 bases from V and 11 bases from J; bases unmatched to any gene: 8. The CDR3 is 13 residues long. CDR3 sequence (DNA): TGTGCCAGCAGTTACAGGGACAGCCGCAGGGCTTTCTTT. Translated, it gives CASSYRDSRRAFF.

The CDR3 is CASLRTNYGYTF. DNA of the CDR3: TGTGCCAGCCTGAGGACTAACTATGGCTACACCTTC. This rearrangement joins TRBV6-5 to TRBJ1-2, with D hard to call. Germline V gives CDR1 MNHEY, CDR2 SVGAGI. CDR3 length equals 12 residues. V lost 8 bases, J lost 0 bases, and 7 bases lay in between.

This chain links TRBV4-2 with TRBJ2-3; TRBD2 matches at 12 bases. Per germline, CDR1 LGHNA and CDR2 YNFKEQ. Unmatched junction bases numbered 4, after V lost 4 bases and J lost 2 bases. CDR3 length: 16 residues. The CDR3 spells CASSRGLAGTTDTQYF. CDR3 coding DNA: TGTGCCAGCAGCCGCGGACTAGCGGGGACCACAGATACGCAGTATTTT.